The next 26 T cell receptor beta chains were all read from a single sample in a study of cytomegalovirus exposure and HLA in healthy donors. The repertoire was sequenced with immunoSEQ multiplex PCR; TCRdb's copy has only in-frame clones and lacks some. Of tens of thousands of clones listed, 95% are singletons. Sequencing was done on a sample of PBMCs. These receptors were collected from a woman under 30 in good health and CMV-seronegative.

J is TRBJ1-5 and V is TRBV19; 7 nucleotides agree with TRBD1. V lost 3 bases and J lost 3; bases outside the gene matches: 5. Germline CDR1 reads LNHDA; CDR2 reads SQIVND (reference sequence). The CDR3 is 15 residues long. CDR3 in amino acids: CASSIQGQNNQPQHF. In DNA, the CDR3 is TGTGCCAGTAGTATCCAGGGACAGAACAATCAGCCCCAGCATTTT.

The V and J genes are TRBV19 and TRBJ2-7; 13 bases line up with TRBD2. Germline CDR1 reads LNHDA; CDR2 reads SQIVND (reference sequence). The CDR3 spans 16 residues. V lost 3 bases to trimming and J lost 5 bases; unmatched junction nucleotides: 7. The CDR3 nucleotides read TGTGCCAGTAGTATTCGGACTAGCGGGAGAAACGACGAGCAGTACTTC. Translating gives CASSIRTSGRNDEQYF.

This chain uses TRBV9 with TRBJ2-5; 8 bases match TRBD2. CDR3 length: 15 amino acids. V gave up 4 bases and J gave up 5 bases; unmatched junction bases: 10. Germline CDR1 is SGDLS and CDR2 is YYNGEE. DNA of the CDR3: TGTGCCAGCAGCCACAGCGGGAGCCACCGGGAGACCCAGTACTTC. Translated: CASSHSGSHRETQYF.

This sequence joins TRBV28 and TRBJ2-7, with D perhaps matching TRBD1 (7 bases). V lost 6 bases, J lost 2 bases, and 23 bases lay in between. CDR1 is MDHEN, CDR2 SYDVKM, per germline. CDR3 length: 17 residues. The CDR3 nucleotides read TGTGCCAGCAGCCAAAGGGGGGTAAGGGGGCCTACCTACGAGCAGTACTTC. Residues: CASSQRGVRGPTYEQYF.

This clone turned up a few times. The J gene is TRBJ2-1, the V gene TRBV18; TRBD2 matches at 14 bases. Trimming took 8 bases from V and 3 from J; bases not matched to a gene: 0. The CDR3 covers 14 residues. Germline CDR1 reads KGHSH; CDR2 reads LQKENI. The CDR3 DNA follows: TGTGCCAGCGGACTAGCGGGAGGCTACAATGAGCAGTTCTTC. Translated: CASGLAGGYNEQFF.

V is TRBV11-3 and J is TRBJ2-3; no clear D. This CDR3 spans 13 amino acids. CDR1 and CDR2 from the germline V gene are SGHNT and YENEEA. V shed 6 bases and J shed 4 bases, with 11 bases lying between them. CDR3 nucleotide sequence: TGTGCCAGCAGTCCTTTCCGGGCAGATACGCAGTATTTT. It is translated as CASSPFRADTQYF.

V gene TRBV9 combines with J gene TRBJ2-5; TRBD1 agrees at 12 bases. After removal of 1 base from V and 5 bases from J, the junction contained 9 bases not matched to a gene. CDR3 length equals 17 residues. The germline V gene encodes CDR1 SGDLS and CDR2 YYNGEE. The CDR3 nucleotides are TGTGCCAGCAGCGTATCCGGGACAGGGGGCGCCGGGGAGACCCAGTACTTC. Its protein is CASSVSGTGGAGETQYF.

V usage is TRBV7-9 and J usage is TRBJ1-3, with 8 bases fitting TRBD1. CDR1 SEHNR and CDR2 FQNEAQ come from the germline V gene (reference sequence). This CDR3 contains 16 residues. Trimming removed 5 bases from V and 4 bases from J; junction bases left unmatched: 10. CDR3 loop: CASSPRQGLKGNTIYF. DNA for the CDR3: TGTGCCAGCAGCCCGCGACAGGGGCTCAAAGGAAACACCATATATTTT.

The chain recombines TRBV29-1 with TRBJ2-1; TRBD2 might be the D (6 bases). This CDR3 contains 14 residues. Germline assignment: CDR1 SQVTM and CDR2 ANQGSEA. V lost 2 bases and J 3 bases, leaving 11 bases between the germline ends. The CDR3 spells CSVEMVADYNEQFF. The CDR3 DNA reads TGCAGCGTTGAAATGGTAGCGGACTACAATGAGCAGTTCTTC.

The V and J genes are TRBV7-2 and TRBJ2-7, with 9 bases matching TRBD1. The CDR3 runs 16 residues. The J segment lost 1 base and the V segment lost 5 bases, leaving 9 bases of the junction unmatched. CDR1 is SGHTA, CDR2 FQGNSA, per germline. The DNA for the CDR3 is TGTGCCAGCAGCCCCTTCGGACAGGGGAAGTCCTACGAGCAGTACTTC. Translated: CASSPFGQGKSYEQYF.

The gene calls are TRBV15 and TRBJ2-1; D unclear. V was trimmed by 5 bases and J by 8 bases, leaving 19 bases between them. The CDR3 spans 15 residues. Per the germline V gene, CDR1 is LNHNV and CDR2 is YYDKDF (reference sequence). The CDR3 DNA sequence: TGTGCCACCAGCTACCCGTCGGCCTCGGGTGATGAGCAGTTCTTC. It codes for CATSYPSASGDEQFF.

V is TRBV7-9 and J is TRBJ2-7; D possibly corresponds to TRBD1 (6 bases). This CDR3 has 12 amino acids. V was cut by 5 bases and J by 3 bases, with 8 bases left in between. The germline gives CDR1 SEHNR, CDR2 FQNEAQ (reference sequence). The CDR3 loop reads CASSKDSYEQYF. The DNA of the CDR3 is TGTGCCAGCAGCAAGGACAGCTACGAGCAGTACTTC.

The chain has TRBV29-1 and TRBJ2-7; the match to TRBD2 covers 9 bases. Unmatched junction bases numbered 7, after V lost 7 bases and J lost 6 bases. The germline CDR1 and CDR2 sequences are SQVTM and ANQGSEA. There are 12 residues in the CDR3. The CDR3 region is CSAGLASAEQYF. The CDR3 DNA reads as TGCAGCGCAGGACTAGCGTCGGCCGAGCAGTACTTC.

In its sample, this clone was seen once. The chain combines TRBV5-1 with TRBJ2-2, with D possibly TRBD2 on 5 matching bases. The length of the CDR3 is 17 residues. Germline-derived CDR1 and CDR2 are SGHRS and YFSETQ. V shed 4 bases and J shed 6 bases, with 22 bases lying between them. DNA for the CDR3: TGCGCCAGCAGCAGCCCGGGCCAAGGGTACGGGGCCGGGGAGCTGTTTTTT. It specifies CASSSPGQGYGAGELFF.

The genes are TRBV9 and TRBJ1-1, with D hard to call. The CDR3 spans 13 residues. V shed 3 bases and J shed 4 bases, with 10 bases lying between them. Germline CDR1 SGDLS, CDR2 YYNGEE. CDR3: CASSDGGGTEAFF. Here the CDR3 DNA reads TGTGCCAGCAGCGATGGAGGAGGCACTGAAGCTTTCTTT.

Written as DNA, the CDR3 is TGTGCCAGCAGCCCACGCAGGGGGGACACTGAAGCTTTCTTT. Translated: CASSPRRGDTEAFF. The chain combines TRBV7-2 with TRBJ1-1; 7 bases are shared with TRBD1. From germline, CDR1 is SGHTA and CDR2 FQGNSA. This CDR3 has 14 residues. V dropped 5 bases and J dropped 3; count of bases not matched to a gene: 6.

The chain uses TRBV5-1 and TRBJ2-7, with D possibly TRBD2 on 5 matching bases. Deletions cut 0 bases from V and 3 bases from J, with 13 bases between. The CDR3 has 15 amino acids. Germline CDR1 is SGHRS and CDR2 is YFSETQ. In nucleotides, the CDR3 is TGCGCCAGCAGCTTGGGCTCTGGACGGGGCTACGAGCAGTACTTC. It encodes CASSLGSGRGYEQYF.

V is TRBV5-1 and J is TRBJ2-3; unclear D gene. The V gene's germline CDR1 is SGHRS and CDR2 YFSETQ. CDR3 length: 14 amino acids. V was pared by 0 bases and J by 3 bases, with 8 bases between. CDR3 nucleotide sequence: TGCGCCAGCAGCTTGGTAAGCTCGACAGATACGCAGTATTTT. Amino acids: CASSLVSSTDTQYF.

The chain joins TRBV4-3 to TRBJ2-3; 9 bases map to TRBD2. The CDR3 runs 14 residues. Germline V CDR1 and CDR2: LGHNA, YSLEER. The ends lost 4 bases at V and 4 bases at J; junction bases unmatched: 3. CDR3: CASSPSGGPDTQYF. Here the CDR3 DNA reads TGCGCCAGCAGCCCGAGCGGGGGGCCAGATACGCAGTATTTT.

V is TRBV11-3 and J is TRBJ2-2; possible D gene TRBD1, 6 bases. CDR3 length: 15 amino acids. The germline V and J ends were trimmed by 5 bases and 4 bases, with 14 bases remaining between them. Germline V gene lookup returns CDR1 SGHNT and CDR2 YENEEA. The CDR3 protein is CASSTWDTATGELFF. CDR3 bases: TGTGCCAGCAGCACGTGGGACACGGCCACCGGGGAGCTGTTTTTT.

The chain combines TRBV12-5 with TRBJ2-5; a possible D gene is TRBD1 (7 bases). The CDR3 is 15 residues long. Germline V gene data show CDR1 as LGHNT and CDR2 as FRNRAP. V gave up 6 bases and J gave up 5 bases, with 19 bases separating them. The CDR3 protein is CASGSDLQGRETQYF. The CDR3 DNA sequence: TGTGCTAGTGGATCGGACCTACAGGGGAGGGAGACCCAGTACTTC. The complete variable domain, with remaining parts taken from reference TRBV12-5 and TRBJ2-5, reads DARVTQTPRHKVTEMGQEVTMRCQPILGHNTVFWYRQTMMQGLELLAYFRNRAPLDDSGMPKDRFSAEMPDATLATLKIQPSEPRDSAVYFCASGSDLQGRETQYFGPGTRLLVL.

DNA of the CDR3: TGTGCCAGCAGAGACGCAGGGGGCGGAAATCAGCCCCAGCATTTT. Its translation: CASRDAGGGNQPQHF. The rearrangement joins TRBV7-2 to TRBJ1-5, with TRBD1 matching 8 bases. Germline lookup yields CDR1 SGHTA and CDR2 FQGNSA. The CDR3 has 15 residues. V gave up 6 bases and J gave up 4 bases; unmatched junction bases: 8.

The chain employs TRBV18 and TRBJ1-4; D gene ambiguous. Germline-derived CDR1 and CDR2 are KGHSH and LQKENI. CDR3 size: 15 residues. V was shortened by 3 bases and J by 5 bases, with 13 bases between the two germline ends. The CDR3 DNA sequence: TGTGCCAGCTCACCGGGGTCCAGCGGAAATGAAAAACTGTTTTTT. Translating it yields CASSPGSSGNEKLFF. Full variable domain (remainder filled in from reference TRBV18 and TRBJ1-4): NAGVMQNPRHLVRRRGQEARLRCSPMKGHSHVYWYRQLPEEGLKFMVYLQKENIIDESGMPKERFSAEFPKEGPSILRIQQVVRGDSAAYFCASSPGSSGNEKLFFGSGTQLSVL.

The CDR3 reads CASSQTPGTSDETQYF. The CDR3 nucleotides read TGCGCCAGCAGTCAAACGCCCGGGACTAGTGACGAGACCCAGTACTTC. The V call is TRBV5-1, the J call TRBJ2-5, with 8 nucleotides matching TRBD2. The V gene end was trimmed by 5 bases and the J gene end by 5 bases; junction bases not matched to a gene: 14. Germline CDR1 and CDR2: SGHRS and YFSETQ. The CDR3 covers 16 residues.

CDR3: CASSGGTSGGTGDTQYF. The CDR3 DNA is TGCGCCAGCAGTGGAGGGACTAGCGGGGGAACGGGAGATACGCAGTATTTT. The V gene is TRBV10-1, the J gene TRBJ2-3; 14 bases match TRBD2. This CDR3 spans 17 amino acids. Germline V gives CDR1 WNHNN, CDR2 SYGVQD (reference sequence). The V and J ends lost 4 bases and 5 bases, in that order; junction bases with no gene match: 8.

The chain recombines TRBV7-9 with TRBJ1-2, with a weak D call TRBD1 (5 bases). The CDR3 totals 12 residues. The germline CDR1 and CDR2 sequences are SEHNR and FQNEAQ (reference sequence). Trimming pared 6 bases from V and 10 bases from J, leaving 15 bases between. The CDR3 region has the DNA TGTGCCAGCAGTATGTCAGGGAATCCCTACACCTTC. This codes for CASSMSGNPYTF.